These 28 T cell receptor beta chains were all obtained from the same sample, sequenced in a study of blood T cells in healthy people across ages. The second PCR ran roughly 7 to 12 cycles with a sample-barcoded 5' primer and J-beta primers. Using its own MiXCR run on the 5' RACE reads, TCRdb lists one record per CDR3 protein. The sample yields about 930,000 distinct CDR3 sequences, about 29% seen once. The same data also contributed to another study, on T cells of mothers and their children.

Sequencing was done on a sample of blood. These receptors all stem from a woman in her 40s in good health.

This clonotype has just a few counts. The chain uses TRBV19 and TRBJ2-1; D gene uncertain. The CDR3 covers 13 residues. Germline CDR1 LNHDA, CDR2 SQIVND (reference sequence). V shed 3 bases and J shed 4 bases, with 7 bases lying between them. The CDR3 here is CASSIDGYNEQFF. The CDR3 DNA reads TGTGCCAGTAGTATTGACGGATACAATGAGCAGTTCTTC.

This chain links TRBV2 with TRBJ1-2; 8 bases match TRBD1. Germline CDR1 is SNHLY and CDR2 is FYNNEI. The CDR3 length is 14 residues. The V segment lost 1 base and the J segment 4 bases; nucleotides outside the gene matches: 2. The CDR3 DNA sequence: TGTGCCAGCAGTGAAGGGACAGGGCTCTATGGCTACACCTTC. Translating gives CASSEGTGLYGYTF.

A remark on this clonotype: This may arise from a read error, as a much more abundant clone is one base away. The genes are TRBV20-1 and TRBJ2-5; 8 bases are shared with TRBD1. The end of the DNA fits TRBJ2-7 better, so the J call may be wrong. The CDR3 runs 15 residues. Germline V gene data show CDR1 as DFQATT and CDR2 as SNEGSKA (reference sequence). The CDR3 nucleotides read TGCAGTGCTGGGGATGGACAGGGTATCACGGGCGAGCAGTACTTC. Amino acid sequence: CSAGDGQGITGEQYF.

This chain connects TRBV24-1 to TRBJ2-7; D gene ambiguous. The J call may be incorrect, as the DNA end agrees better with TRBJ2-5. Germline lookup yields CDR1 KGHDR and CDR2 SFDVKD. This CDR3 contains 13 residues. The CDR3 protein is CATSEPALGTQYF. CDR3 in DNA: TGTGCCACCAGTGAGCCCGCGTTGGGGACCCAGTACTTC.

The chain combines TRBV7-9 with TRBJ2-1; 7 bases are shared with TRBD1. Germline V gene lookup returns CDR1 SEHNR and CDR2 FQNEAQ (reference sequence). The CDR3 covers 14 residues. V lost 1 base and J lost 14; bases outside the gene matches: 11. DNA of the CDR3: TGTGCCAGCAGCTTAGGCGGCTCAGGGGGACGTGAGTTCTTC. Translation: CASSLGGSGGREFF.

With regard to this clonotype: Relative to the germline gene, one junction end is altered; a read error may explain this. The chain recombines TRBV15 with TRBJ1-2; D is unclear. The germline CDR1 and CDR2 sequences are LNHNV and YYDKDF (reference sequence). The CDR3 length is 13 residues. The chain's CDR3 is CATGRDRITGYTF. Written as DNA, the CDR3 is TGTGCCACCGGCAGAGATCGGATAACAGGCTACACCTTC.

Ten or more counts support this clonotype. This chain joins TRBV28 and TRBJ2-5; the D gene is possibly TRBD2 (6 bases). Trimming removed 3 bases from V and 1 base from J, with 12 bases in between. From germline, CDR1 is MDHEN and CDR2 SYDVKM. There are 15 residues in the CDR3. CDR3 residues: CASSLPGDSQETQYF. The CDR3 DNA follows: TGTGCCAGCAGTTTGCCGGGGGATAGCCAAGAGACCCAGTACTTC.

At least ten counts were recorded for this clonotype. The gene calls are TRBV18 and TRBJ2-5; the match to TRBD2 covers 9 bases. J gave up 4 bases and V 1 base, and 4 bases lay outside the gene matches. This CDR3 is 15 amino acids long. From germline, CDR1 is KGHSH and CDR2 LQKENI. The CDR3 DNA sequence: TGTGCCAGCTCACCACGGACTAGCGTTCCAGAGACCCAGTACTTC. This sequence encodes CASSPRTSVPETQYF.

This clonotype was detected a few times. An end of the junction differs from the germline gene, which may be a read error. This sequence joins TRBV19 and TRBJ1-1; D uncertain. The CDR3 sequence is 12 residues long. CDR1 is LNHDA and CDR2 is SQIVND in the germline V gene (reference sequence). CDR3 amino acids: CASSIGNTETFF. Here the CDR3 DNA reads TGTGCCAGTAGTATAGGGAACACTGAAACTTTCTTT.

This clonotype was recorded many times. The V and J genes are TRBV4-1 and TRBJ2-7, with 9 bases identical to TRBD1. CDR3 length: 19 residues. The V and J ends lost 4 bases and 2 bases, in that order; junction bases with no gene match: 18. CDR1 and CDR2 (germline): MGHRA, YSYEKL. In DNA, the CDR3 is TGCGCCAGCAGCCCATTGGGGGGACAGGGTCCAGGGGTTCCCTACGAGCAGTACTTC. This sequence encodes CASSPLGGQGPGVPYEQYF.

This clonotype was detected once. The V and J genes are TRBV7-6 and TRBJ2-3, with 11 bases matching TRBD2. The V gene's germline CDR1 is SGHVS and CDR2 FNYEAQ. J gave up 14 bases and V 5 bases, and 9 bases lay outside the gene matches. The CDR3 is 13 residues long. CDR3 loop: CASSAYSGGAAYF. The CDR3 DNA sequence: TGTGCCAGCAGCGCCTATAGCGGGGGGGCAGCGTATTTT.

In this sample, this clonotype turned up many times. The chain is built from TRBV24-1 and TRBJ2-1; D possibly corresponds to TRBD1 (6 bases). V gave up 5 bases and J gave up 4 bases, with 14 bases separating them. Germline V gene lookup returns CDR1 KGHDR and CDR2 SFDVKD. This CDR3 spans 15 amino acids. This chain's CDR3 is CATSGGQGQYNEQFF. CDR3 sequence (DNA): TGTGCCACCAGTGGGGGGCAGGGGCAATACAATGAGCAGTTCTTC.

This clonotype was counted ten times or more. The rearrangement joins TRBV7-9 to TRBJ2-1; D gene unclear. The CDR3 is 11 residues long. Germline values: CDR1 SEHNR, CDR2 FQNEAQ (reference sequence). V lost 4 bases and J lost 9, with 7 bases in between. The DNA of the CDR3 is TGTGCCAGCAGCTCGTTCATTGAGCAGTTCTTC. This encodes CASSSFIEQFF.

At least ten counts were recorded for this clonotype. The V gene is TRBV29-1, the J gene TRBJ2-1, with no clear D. From germline, CDR1 is SQVTM and CDR2 ANQGSEA. The CDR3 totals 12 residues. CDR3 sequence: CRGSDSYNEQFF. DNA for the CDR3: TGCCGCGGCTCCGACTCCTACAATGAGCAGTTCTTC.

The table lists this clonotype with many counts. The V and J genes are TRBV9 and TRBJ2-3; the D is unclear. Germline V lookup: CDR1 SGDLS, CDR2 YYNGEE. The CDR3 sequence is 13 residues long. Between the trimmed V and J ends, which lost 2 bases and 3 bases, there was a span of 7 bases. The CDR3 DNA sequence: TGTGCCAGCAGCGTTTTAGGGACAGATACGCAGTATTTT. Amino acid sequence: CASSVLGTDTQYF.

CDR3 residues: CASSLSTGGSNQPQHF. The CDR3 coding sequence is TGTGCCAGCAGTTTATCGACAGGGGGTAGCAATCAGCCCCAGCATTTT. V usage is TRBV28 and J usage is TRBJ1-5; 9 nucleotides line up with TRBD1. The germline V gene has CDR1 MDHEN and CDR2 SYDVKM. The J segment lost 0 bases and the V segment lost 1 base, leaving 1 base of the junction unmatched. The CDR3 runs 16 residues. The entire variable domain, with the rest obtained from reference TRBV28 and TRBJ1-5, is as follows: DVKVTQSSRYLVKRTGEKVFLECVQDMDHENMFWYRQDPGLGLRLIYFSYDVKMKEKGDIPEGYSVSREKKERFSLILESASTNQTSMYLCASSLSTGGSNQPQHFGDGTRLSIL.

The chain combines TRBV7-3 with TRBJ2-1, with 7 nucleotides matching TRBD1. In germline, CDR1 is SGHTA, CDR2 FQGTGA. The V segment lost 4 bases and the J segment 7 bases; nucleotides outside the gene matches: 4. The CDR3 totals 13 residues. The CDR3 sequence: CASSSHRGNEQFF. For the CDR3, the DNA is TGTGCCAGCAGCTCACACAGGGGAAATGAGCAGTTCTTC.

About this clonotype: Given a much more abundant clone one base away, this may be a read error. This chain links TRBV28 with TRBJ2-1; perhaps D is TRBD1 or TRBD2 (5 bases each). The CDR3 has 11 amino acids. V gave up 6 bases and J gave up 12 bases, with 12 bases separating them. The germline V gene has CDR1 MDHEN and CDR2 SYDVKM. Here the CDR3 reads CASRFTGRQFF. CDR3 sequence (DNA): TGTGCCAGCAGGTTCACGGGACGGCAGTTCTTC. The full variable domain, completed using reference TRBV28 and TRBJ2-1, is DVKVTQSSRYLVKRTGEKVFLECVQDMDHENMFWYRQDPGLGLRLIYFSYDVKMKEKGDIPEGYSVSREKKERFSLILESASTNQTSMYLCASRFTGRQFFGPGTRLTVL.

This clonotype was observed a handful of times. This chain connects TRBV4-1 to TRBJ2-3; D uncertain. Per germline, CDR1 MGHRA and CDR2 YSYEKL. The length of the CDR3 is 15 residues. Trimming shortened V by 3 bases and J by 6 bases, and 16 bases separated the two germline ends. The CDR3 loop reads CASSQQSTVTDTQYF. DNA for the CDR3: TGCGCCAGCAGCCAGCAATCTACGGTCACGGATACGCAGTATTTT.

This clonotype occurred a few times. This chain connects TRBV18 to TRBJ2-7, with D unclear. The CDR3 consists of 14 residues. V lost 3 bases and J lost 3, with 12 bases in between. Germline V gene lookup returns CDR1 KGHSH and CDR2 LQKENI. As DNA, the CDR3 is TGTGCCAGCTCACCCGCACAGAGAGGCTACGAGCAGTACTTC. It specifies CASSPAQRGYEQYF.

This chain joins TRBV10-1 and TRBJ2-1, with D tentatively TRBD2 (5 bases). The CDR3 spans 10 residues. V lost 9 bases to trimming and J lost 15 bases, with 15 bases between them. Per the germline V gene, CDR1 is WNHNN and CDR2 is SYGVQD (reference sequence). CDR3 residues: CARRALLPFF. DNA of the CDR3: TGCGCCAGGAGGGCACTCCTTCCGTTCTTC.

A remark on this clonotype: A much larger clone sits a single nucleotide away, making a read error possible. V is TRBV20-1 and J is TRBJ2-1; 7 bases map to TRBD1. Germline V gene data show CDR1 as DFQATT and CDR2 as SNEGSKA (reference sequence). This CDR3 is built from 13 residues. CDR3 amino acids: CSLPGQIVNVQFF. The CDR3 bases are TGCAGTCTACCGGGACAGATAGTCAATGTGCAGTTCTTC.

This rearrangement joins TRBV5-1 to TRBJ2-1; 9 positions match TRBD2. Germline V gene sequence: CDR1 SGHRS, CDR2 YFSETQ. This CDR3 comprises 16 residues. The junction had 9 bases not matched to a gene; V was cut back by 4 bases and J by 4 bases. The CDR3 bases are TGCGCCAGCAGCCCCATGGCGGGGGGGTCGTACAATGAGCAGTTCTTC. Encoded protein: CASSPMAGGSYNEQFF. Supplemented by reference TRBV5-1 and TRBJ2-1, the full variable domain reads KAGVTQTPRYLIKTRGQQVTLSCSPISGHRSVSWYQQTPGQGLQFLFEYFSETQRNKGNFPGRFSGRQFSNSRSEMNVSTLELGDSALYLCASSPMAGGSYNEQFFGPGTRLTVL.

This clonotype has just a few counts. CDR3 sequence reads: CASSQGGTRQETQYF. For the CDR3, the DNA is TGTGCCAGCAGCCAAGGTGGGACTAGGCAAGAGACCCAGTACTTC. V gene TRBV14 combines with J gene TRBJ2-5, with 8 positions matching TRBD2. V lost 1 base and J lost 2; bases outside the gene matches: 3. The V gene's germline CDR1 is SGHDN and CDR2 FVKESK. This CDR3 contains 15 residues.

The V and J genes are TRBV7-7 and TRBJ2-7; the match to TRBD1 covers 10 bases. This CDR3 has 14 amino acids. Germline CDR1 is SSHAT and CDR2 is FNYEAQ (reference sequence). The CDR3 nucleotides are TGTGCTAGCGGCCAGGGACAGGGGCCCTACGAGCAGTACTTC. Protein product: CASGQGQGPYEQYF.

The genes are TRBV12-3 or TRBV12-4 and TRBJ1-5, with a possible D match to TRBD1 (6 bases). Trimming pared 3 bases from V and 3 bases from J, leaving 12 bases between. This CDR3 spans 15 amino acids. CDR3 amino acids: CASSFTGSSNQPQHF. The CDR3 DNA reads TGTGCCAGCAGTTTCACAGGGAGCTCCAATCAGCCCCAGCATTTT.

The chain couples TRBV20-1 to TRBJ2-3, with D maybe TRBD2 (6 bases). The CDR3 runs to 17 residues. V gave up 5 bases and J gave up 0 bases, with 21 bases separating them. Germline V gene lookup returns CDR1 DFQATT and CDR2 SNEGSKA (reference sequence). In DNA, the CDR3 is TGCAGTGCTGGGGCCGCGGGGAGCGGGCCAAGCACAGATACGCAGTATTTT. Its translation is CSAGAAGSGPSTDTQYF.

There are a few counts of this clonotype. The chain is built from TRBV3-1 and TRBJ2-3; D is unresolved. Germline V lookup: CDR1 LGHDT, CDR2 YNNKEL (reference sequence). The CDR3 has 12 residues. The V gene lost 4 bases and the J gene lost 6 bases, with 8 bases spanning the gap. DNA for the CDR3: TGTGCCAGCAGCCTTTTAATGGATACGCAGTATTTT. Its protein product is CASSLLMDTQYF.